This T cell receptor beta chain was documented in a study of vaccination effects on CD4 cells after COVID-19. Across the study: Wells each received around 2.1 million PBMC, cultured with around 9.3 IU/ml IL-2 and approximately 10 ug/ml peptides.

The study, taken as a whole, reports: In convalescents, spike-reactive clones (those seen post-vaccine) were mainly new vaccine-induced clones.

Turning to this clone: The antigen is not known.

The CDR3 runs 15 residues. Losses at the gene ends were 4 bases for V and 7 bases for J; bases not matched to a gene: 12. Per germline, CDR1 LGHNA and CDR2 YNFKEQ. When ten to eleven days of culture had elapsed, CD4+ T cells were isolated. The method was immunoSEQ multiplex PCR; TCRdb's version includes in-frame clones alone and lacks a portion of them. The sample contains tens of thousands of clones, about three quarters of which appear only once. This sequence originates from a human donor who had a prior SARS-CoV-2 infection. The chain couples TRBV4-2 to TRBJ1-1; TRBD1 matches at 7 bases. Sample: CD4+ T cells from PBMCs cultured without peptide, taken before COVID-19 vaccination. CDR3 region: CASSRLPTGVHEAFF. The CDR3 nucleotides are TGTGCCAGCAGCCGCCTCCCCACAGGGGTCCATGAAGCTTTCTTT.